This T cell receptor (beta chain) was sequenced for a study of cytomegalovirus exposure and HLA in healthy donors. The wider study: Clustering assigned 70% to 90% of the approximately 400 genotyped donors to the Caucasian-associated ancestry cluster.

In germline, CDR1 is LNHNV, CDR2 YYDKDF (reference sequence). The CDR3 has 17 amino acids. Trimming cost V 8 bases and J 5 bases; bases outside gene matches: 14. PCR primers comprised 60 Vbeta and 13 Jbeta primers. TCRdb's copy holds only in-frame clones and misses some; the assay was immunoSEQ multiplex PCR. The sample has 65,000 to 85,000 clones; about two thirds are singletons. This receptor was identified in a woman under 40 in good health and CMV-seronegative. Source material: PBMCs. J is TRBJ1-4 and V is TRBV15; TRBD1 matches at 10 bases. CDR3 sequence: CATAPGQGSYPNEKLFF. CDR3 in DNA: TGTGCCACCGCTCCGGGACAGGGGAGTTACCCCAATGAAAAACTGTTTTTT.